This TCR beta chain was observed in a study of brain T cells in children with intractable seizures. V lost 2 bases, J lost 7 bases, and 10 bases lay in between. From germline, CDR1 is SGHRS and CDR2 YFSETQ. This CDR3 region has 13 residues. Clones were sequenced by immunoSEQ multiplex PCR, and TCRdb holds only the in-frame ones, with some missing. Here the sample spans around 340,000 clones, 93% being singletons. Time point reported: blood from clinic visit 5 months post-surgery; TSC patient then seizure free. Surgery cases with the highest brain T cell transcript signatures were chosen for sequencing. Before surgery, patients took at least one anti-epileptic drug. Notes on the study in general: Absence of clones before surgery may stem from lower sequencing depth. Only CDR3 sequence similarity suggested viral specificity, without known HCMV serostatus.

Concerning this clone itself: Its antigen remains unidentified.

The receptor comes from a boy in the first two years of life with tuberous sclerosis and intractable seizures. Material: peripheral blood, obtained 4 to 5 months after surgery. The chain employs TRBV5-1 and TRBJ1-5; TRBD1 is a possible D gene (5 bases). The CDR3 protein is CASSLSGGQPQHF. Here the CDR3 DNA reads TGCGCCAGCAGCTTATCCGGGGGACAGCCCCAGCATTTT.